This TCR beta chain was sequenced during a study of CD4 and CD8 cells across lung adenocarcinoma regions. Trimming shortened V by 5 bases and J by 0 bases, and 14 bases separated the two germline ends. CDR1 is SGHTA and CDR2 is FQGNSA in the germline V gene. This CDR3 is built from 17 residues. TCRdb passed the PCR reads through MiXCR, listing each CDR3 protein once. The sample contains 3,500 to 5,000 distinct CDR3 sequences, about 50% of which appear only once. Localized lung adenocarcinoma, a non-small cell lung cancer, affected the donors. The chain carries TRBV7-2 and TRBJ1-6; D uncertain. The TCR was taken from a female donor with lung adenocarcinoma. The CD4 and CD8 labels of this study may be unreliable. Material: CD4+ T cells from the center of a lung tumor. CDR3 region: CASSASRGSSYNSPLHF. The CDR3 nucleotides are TGTGCCAGCAGCGCTAGTCGGGGTAGCTCCTATAATTCACCCCTCCACTTT.